The 25 T cell receptor beta chains below were found in one sample sequenced in a study of T-cell reconstitution after alpha-beta-depleted transplantation in children (dated by TCRdb to 2016 to 2018). What the treatment or condition label conveys for this sample: allogeneic hematopoietic cell transplantation with graft depleted of TCRalphabeta T cells and CD19 B cells. Preparation of the library involved PCR. TCRdb lists the instrument as Illumina HiSeq 2500. TCR library preparation used molecular barcoding, with unique molecular identifiers applied to normalize quantification of the TCRbeta repertoire. The public sequencing data were trimmed at Q25 with fastp and processed into clonotypes with MiXCR by TCRdb, which kept only in-frame beta chains. CDR3 protein duplicates are merged, each entry listing the most common genes and DNA. Within this sample are about 210,000 distinct CDR3 sequences, with approximately 17% of them counted one time only. Of the sample, about two fifths falls within the top ten clones.

This sample comprised PBMCs, mostly from graft donor cells, obtained 360 days after TCRalphabeta/CD19-depleted stem cell transplant. The receptors originated from a male patient between 2 and 10 years old who had a stem cell transplant for acute lymphoblastic leukemia, so the T cells may come from the graft donor.

This clonotype came up a few times. The chain joins TRBV6-1 to TRBJ2-3; perhaps TRBD2 as D (5 bases). Per the germline V gene, CDR1 is MNHNS and CDR2 is SASEGT. V lost 6 bases and J 8 bases, leaving 12 bases between the germline ends. The CDR3 loop spans 12 amino acids. The CDR3 nucleotides are TGTGCCAGCAGCGAACACGCGGGTACGCAGTATTTT. Encoded protein: CASSEHAGTQYF.

This sequence joins TRBV2 and TRBJ1-4; D is uncertain. V lost 3 bases and J 8 bases, leaving 7 bases between the germline ends. Germline V gene lookup returns CDR1 SNHLY and CDR2 FYNNEI. CDR3 length equals 12 residues. The CDR3 reads CASSDRAEKLFF. The CDR3 nucleotides are TGTGCCAGCAGTGACCGTGCGGAAAAACTGTTTTTT.

This clonotype was counted only a few times. This rearrangement joins TRBV11-2 to TRBJ2-1; 7 bases fit TRBD2. This CDR3 has 16 amino acids. From germline, CDR1 is SGHAT and CDR2 FQNNGV. The ends lost 0 bases at V and 3 bases at J; junction bases unmatched: 5. The CDR3 nucleotides are TGTGCCAGCAGCTTAGATGGAGGGGACTACTACAATGAGCAGTTCTTC. Translation gives CASSLDGGDYYNEQFF.

This clonotype was detected only a few times. The J gene is TRBJ2-3, the V gene TRBV6-4; tentatively, D is TRBD1 (6 bases). V was shortened by 6 bases and J by 0 bases, with 13 bases between the two germline ends. The CDR3 has 15 amino acids. Per germline, CDR1 MRHNA and CDR2 SNTAGT. As DNA, the CDR3 is TGTGCCAGCAGGATACAGGGCCTAAGCACAGATACGCAGTATTTT. It codes for CASRIQGLSTDTQYF.

The rearrangement links TRBV6-4 to TRBJ2-1, with 9 bases identical to TRBD2. Germline V gene data show CDR1 as MRHNA and CDR2 as SNTAGT. This CDR3 has 13 amino acids. V was pared by 6 bases and J by 8 bases, with 5 bases of the junction left unmatched. The CDR3 loop is CASSPLAGHEQFF. The CDR3 coding sequence is TGTGCCAGCAGCCCACTAGCGGGCCATGAGCAGTTCTTC.

In this sample, this clonotype turned up a few times. This chain joins TRBV6-2 or TRBV6-3 and TRBJ1-1; a possible D gene is TRBD1 (6 bases). From germline, CDR1 is MNHEY and CDR2 SVGEGT. This CDR3 is built from 14 residues. Trimming took 6 bases from V and 1 from J, leaving 12 bases between them. CDR3 loop: CASSQGFGNTEAFF. CDR3 nucleotide sequence: TGTGCCAGCAGCCAGGGGTTCGGGAACACTGAAGCTTTCTTT.

The chain uses TRBV4-3 and TRBJ2-6; 9 nucleotides line up with TRBD1. Germline CDR1 is LGHNA and CDR2 is YSLEER. The V segment lost 0 bases and the J segment 1 base; nucleotides outside the gene matches: 10. The length of the CDR3 is 20 residues. CDR3: CASSQDLIGQGSSGANVLTF. DNA for the CDR3: TGCGCCAGCAGCCAAGATTTGATAGGACAGGGGAGTTCTGGGGCCAACGTCCTGACTTTC.

As for this clonotype: Germline is not matched at one junction end, which may reflect a read error. The chain carries TRBV15 and TRBJ2-7; perhaps TRBD1 as D (6 bases). This CDR3 comprises 16 residues. Germline CDR1 is LNHNV and CDR2 is YYDKDF (reference sequence). Here the CDR3 reads CATRRDHHRVISEQYF. The CDR3 DNA follows: TGTGCCACCCGCAGAGATCACCACAGGGTAATCTCCGAGCAGTACTTC.

This chain connects TRBV6-2 or TRBV6-3 to TRBJ1-5; 8 nucleotides match TRBD1. Germline assignment: CDR1 MNHEY and CDR2 SVGEGT. The CDR3 has 15 amino acids. Germline trimming cut 5 bases from V and 3 bases from J; bases unmatched to any gene: 6. Here the CDR3 DNA reads TGTGCCAGCAGTCGCGGACAGGGCCTCAATCAGCCCCAGCATTTT. Translated, it gives CASSRGQGLNQPQHF.

The chain carries TRBV6-5 and TRBJ2-5, with a weak D call TRBD2 (6 bases). CDR1 and CDR2 from the germline V gene are MNHEY and SVGAGI. This CDR3 region has 16 residues. V shed 3 bases and J shed 2 bases, with 16 bases lying between them. The CDR3 loop is CASSYLWTGVQETQYF. The CDR3 DNA follows: TGTGCCAGCAGTTATCTCTGGACGGGAGTTCAAGAGACCCAGTACTTC.

The V gene is TRBV7-9, the J gene TRBJ2-1; unclear D gene. CDR1 is SEHNR and CDR2 is FQNEAQ in the germline V gene (reference sequence). CDR3 length: 12 residues. The germline V and J ends were trimmed by 7 bases and 10 bases, with 14 bases remaining between them. The CDR3 DNA is TGTGCCAGCACCCCACGTGTGGGGGAGCAGTTCTTC. Translating it yields CASTPRVGEQFF. The variable domain in full, with the rest retrieved from reference TRBV7-9 and TRBJ2-1, is DTGVSQNPRHKITKRGQNVTFRCDPISEHNRLYWYRQTLGQGPEFLTYFQNEAQLEKSRLLSDRFSAERPKGSFSTLEIQRTEQGDSAMYLCASTPRVGEQFFGPGTRLTVL.

This clonotype has more than one count but fewer than ten. This sequence joins TRBV5-5 and TRBJ2-1, with 7 bases aligning to TRBD2. V dropped 6 bases and J dropped 15; count of bases not matched to a gene: 21. Germline loops: CDR1 SGHKS, CDR2 YYEKEE (reference sequence). The CDR3 runs to 15 residues. For the CDR3, the DNA is TGTGCCAGCAAAGGGGTGGCTAGCGACCCGGGGAGGGGGTTCTTC. Residues: CASKGVASDPGRGFF. Full variable domain (missing parts from reference TRBV5-5 and TRBJ2-1): DAGVTQSPTHLIKTRGQQVTLRCSPISGHKSVSWYQQVLGQGPQFIFQYYEKEERGRGNFPDRFSARQFPNYSSELNVNALLLGDSALYLCASKGVASDPGRGFFGPGTRLTVL.

The chain links TRBV7-9 to TRBJ2-3; D gene unclear. CDR1 is SEHNR and CDR2 is FQNEAQ in the germline V gene (reference sequence). The V and J ends lost 2 bases and 1 base respectively, with 10 bases between them. This CDR3 is 15 amino acids long. The CDR3 sequence: CASSLRATGTDTQYF. CDR3 nucleotide sequence: TGTGCCAGCAGCTTAAGAGCGACGGGCACAGATACGCAGTATTTT.

This clonotype was counted only a few times. V gene TRBV11-2 combines with J gene TRBJ2-2; D possibly matches TRBD1 or TRBD2 (5 bases each). The CDR3 has 18 amino acids. The germline CDR1 and CDR2 sequences are SGHAT and FQNNGV. The germline V and J ends were trimmed by 5 bases and 5 bases, with 24 bases remaining between them. The DNA for the CDR3 is TGTGCCAGCAGCCTAAAACCCACCGGGACCTTACTTACCGGGGAGCTGTTTTTT. As protein: CASSLKPTGTLLTGELFF. The full variable domain, with the rest looked up from reference TRBV11-2 and TRBJ2-2, is EAGVAQSPRYKIIEKRQSVAFWCNPISGHATLYWYQQILGQGPKLLIQFQNNGVVDDSQLPKDRFSAERLKGVDSTLKIQPAKLEDSAVYLCASSLKPTGTLLTGELFFGEGSRLTVL.

The chain uses TRBV15 and TRBJ2-1, with 7 bases that match TRBD1. Germline trimming cut 3 bases from V and 10 bases from J; bases unmatched to any gene: 15. Germline loops: CDR1 LNHNV, CDR2 YYDKDF (reference sequence). The CDR3 totals 16 residues. CDR3 protein: CATSRGTTGINGEQFF. The CDR3 region has the DNA TGTGCCACCAGCAGGGGGACGACAGGGATCAACGGGGAGCAGTTCTTC.

The chain has TRBV28 and TRBJ2-1, with 10 bases aligning to TRBD2. CDR1 and CDR2 from the germline V gene are MDHEN and SYDVKM. The CDR3 runs 15 residues. Trimming removed 2 bases from V and 7 bases from J; junction bases left unmatched: 5. CDR3 coding DNA: TGTGCCAGCAGTTTAGGTAGCGGGGGGACGAATGAGCAGTTCTTC. Residues: CASSLGSGGTNEQFF.

This clonotype came up a few times. This rearrangement joins TRBV7-2 to TRBJ2-7, with TRBD1 as a possible D gene (5 bases). Trimming cost V 0 bases and J 2 bases, with 11 bases left between them. From germline, CDR1 is SGHTA and CDR2 FQGNSA. The CDR3 extends over 15 amino acids. The CDR3, as DNA: TGTGCCAGCAGCTTAGCAGGGGTGACGACCTACGAGCAGTACTTC. Residues: CASSLAGVTTYEQYF.

The gene calls are TRBV29-1 and TRBJ2-3; TRBD2 might be the D (6 bases). This CDR3 contains 13 residues. V gave up 8 bases and J gave up 2 bases, with 14 bases separating them. Germline CDR1 is SQVTM and CDR2 is ANQGSEA. The CDR3 sequence is CSTRTTITDTQYF. As DNA, the CDR3 is TGCAGCACCAGGACTACCATCACAGATACGCAGTATTTT.

This clonotype has a handful of counts. This chain links TRBV7-9 with TRBJ1-1, with no clear D. V was clipped by 2 bases and J by 3 bases, with 10 bases between them. This CDR3 has 14 residues. CDR1 and CDR2 (germline): SEHNR, FQNEAQ (reference sequence). CDR3 protein: CASSLRVEYTEAFF. Written as DNA, the CDR3 is TGTGCCAGCAGCTTAAGGGTAGAGTACACTGAAGCTTTCTTT.

The chain links TRBV30 to TRBJ2-2, with D perhaps matching TRBD1 or TRBD2 (5 bases each). Germline V gene data show CDR1 as GTSNPN and CDR2 as SVGIG (reference sequence). This CDR3 is 19 amino acids long. Trimming took off 0 bases at V and 0 bases at J, with 20 bases between the two ends. In DNA form, the CDR3 reads TGTGCCTGGAGTGTACTCTGGGACGGCGATGTGGCGAACACCGGGGAGCTGTTTTTT. This encodes CAWSVLWDGDVANTGELFF.

This sequence joins TRBV5-5 and TRBJ1-5, with 10 nucleotides matching TRBD1. V gave up 1 base and J gave up 6 bases; unmatched junction bases: 7. In germline, CDR1 is SGHKS, CDR2 YYEKEE (reference sequence). The CDR3 has 16 amino acids. The CDR3 DNA reads TGTGCCAGCAGCTTGACGAGACAGGGGGCCGGTCAGCCCCAGCATTTT. The encoded protein is CASSLTRQGAGQPQHF.

V usage is TRBV6-2 or TRBV6-3 and J usage is TRBJ2-1; D uncertain. Per germline, CDR1 MNHEY and CDR2 SVGEGT. Trimming shortened V by 5 bases and J by 5 bases, and 22 bases separated the two germline ends. The CDR3 is 17 amino acids. This CDR3 is CASSGERRLWLDNEQFF. The CDR3 DNA follows: TGTGCCAGCAGTGGCGAGAGAAGGTTATGGTTAGACAATGAGCAGTTCTTC.

A few counts support this clonotype. The DNA for the CDR3 is TGTGCCAGCAGTTACGTCGGAACGGGGGGCACAGATACGCAGTATTTT. Translated: CASSYVGTGGTDTQYF. The rearrangement joins TRBV6-2 or TRBV6-3 to TRBJ2-3, with a possible D match to TRBD2 (6 bases). CDR1 and CDR2 from the germline V gene are MNHEY and SVGEGT. The CDR3 runs to 16 residues. Trimming stripped 2 bases from V and 1 base from J, with 13 bases between.

In its sample, this clonotype was seen a few times. The rearrangement uses TRBV2 and TRBJ1-4; D is possibly TRBD1 (6 bases). This CDR3 comprises 14 residues. V lost 3 bases, J lost 8 bases, and 13 bases lay in between. Germline V gives CDR1 SNHLY, CDR2 FYNNEI. CDR3 amino acids: CASSESGVEEKLFF. The CDR3 nucleotides read TGTGCCAGCAGTGAGTCAGGGGTAGAGGAAAAACTGTTTTTT.

The rearrangement joins TRBV5-1 to TRBJ2-2, with D unclear. This CDR3 is built from 13 residues. Trimming cost V 3 bases and J 7 bases, with 10 bases left between them. In germline, CDR1 is SGHRS, CDR2 YFSETQ. The CDR3 region is CASSSASLGELFF. The CDR3 nucleotides read TGCGCCAGCAGCTCAGCCTCTCTCGGGGAGCTGTTTTTT.